These 17 T cell receptor beta chains originate from one sample sequenced in a study of T cells in Graves' hyperthyroidism and ophthalmopathy. Amplified regions were TCR beta CDR3 sequences from RNA transcripts. TCR CDR3 underwent first-round RT-PCR with the HTBI primer set. MiXCR, run by TCRdb on the multiplex PCR reads, gives a single entry per CDR3 protein. The data hold around 280,000 distinct CDR3 sequences, with around 13% observed a single time. The material sequenced was blood. The receptors were gathered from a woman in her thirties or forties with Graves' hyperthyroidism.

Concerning this clonotype itself: With a much larger clone just one base away, this may be a read error. V is TRBV2 and J is TRBJ2-2; TRBD2 matches 8 bases. Germline lookup yields CDR1 SNHLY and CDR2 FYNNEI. Trimming removed 3 bases from V and 6 bases from J; junction bases left unmatched: 6. The CDR3 runs to 15 residues. The DNA of the CDR3 is TGTGCCAGCAGTGATTCCGGGGGGGCCCCCGGGGAGCTGTTTTTT. Protein sequence: CASSDSGGAPGELFF.

This clonotype was detected only a few times. V and J are TRBV6-1 and TRBJ2-1; perhaps TRBD1 as D (5 bases). CDR1 and CDR2 from the germline V gene are MNHNS and SASEGT. Trimming removed 3 bases at V and 6 bases at J, with 6 bases between. The CDR3 length is 12 residues. The CDR3 loop reads CASSDQGNEQFF. DNA for the CDR3: TGTGCCAGCAGTGATCAGGGCAATGAGCAGTTCTTC.

This clonotype came up many times. The chain combines TRBV11-2 with TRBJ2-1; D gene unclear. The CDR3 totals 13 residues. V was trimmed by 1 base and J by 7 bases, leaving 8 bases between them. The germline CDR1 and CDR2 sequences are SGHAT and FQNNGV. CDR3 sequence reads: CASSLAYLNEQFF. CDR3 in DNA: TGTGCCAGCAGCTTAGCCTACTTGAATGAGCAGTTCTTC.

This clonotype was detected only a few times. The chain has TRBV29-1 and TRBJ2-7, with TRBD2 matching 15 bases. V lost 5 bases to trimming and J lost 5 bases; unmatched junction nucleotides: 1. Germline V gives CDR1 SQVTM, CDR2 ANQGSEA. This CDR3 is 13 amino acids long. CDR3 in DNA: TGCAGCGTTAGGACTAGCGGGGGGGACGAGCAGTACTTC. Its protein is CSVRTSGGDEQYF.

This clonotype appeared many times. The chain combines TRBV7-3 with TRBJ2-1; 13 nucleotides agree with TRBD2. There are 17 residues in the CDR3. The germline V gene encodes CDR1 SGHTA and CDR2 FQGTGA. V lost 5 bases, J lost 5 bases, and 9 bases stayed unmatched. Here the CDR3 reads CASSPGLAGVLDNEQFF. The DNA for the CDR3 is TGTGCCAGCAGCCCAGGACTAGCGGGAGTATTAGACAATGAGCAGTTCTTC.

This clonotype was recorded at least ten times. The CDR3 sequence is CATSRTSGIPGELFF. The CDR3 region has the DNA TGTGCCACCAGCAGGACTAGCGGGATCCCCGGGGAGCTGTTTTTT. The gene calls are TRBV15 and TRBJ2-2, with TRBD2 matching 11 bases. Germline values: CDR1 LNHNV, CDR2 YYDKDF (reference sequence). Germline trimming cut 3 bases from V and 6 bases from J; bases unmatched to any gene: 3. The CDR3 consists of 15 residues.

In its sample, this clonotype was seen many times. Relative to the germline gene, one junction end is altered; a read error may explain this. The rearrangement links TRBV2 to TRBJ2-2, with no clear D. CDR3 length: 15 amino acids. Germline loops: CDR1 SNHLY, CDR2 FYNNEI. CDR3 coding DNA: TGTGCCAGCAGAGAAGTTAGGTCCAACACCGGGGAGCTGTTTTTT. Residues: CASREVRSNTGELFF.

The chain combines TRBV18 with TRBJ2-3; 7 bases are a match to TRBD1. The V gene's germline CDR1 is KGHSH and CDR2 LQKENI. The CDR3 has 16 residues. V dropped 6 bases and J dropped 2; count of bases not matched to a gene: 11. CDR3 loop: CASSPIGQGDTDTQYF. As DNA, the CDR3 is TGTGCCAGCTCGCCCATTGGTCAGGGGGACACAGATACGCAGTATTTT.

This clonotype was seen ten or more times. The chain employs TRBV27 and TRBJ2-5, with D hard to call. Between the trimmed V and J ends, which lost 0 bases and 5 bases, there was a span of 7 bases. CDR3 size: 13 residues. Germline V gives CDR1 MNHEY, CDR2 SMNVEV (reference sequence). CDR3 DNA: TGTGCCAGCAGTTTATCGTCCGGGGAGACCCAGTACTTC. Translating it yields CASSLSSGETQYF.

This clonotype was recorded at least ten times. The V gene is TRBV28, the J gene TRBJ2-1; D ambiguous. Per the germline V gene, CDR1 is MDHEN and CDR2 is SYDVKM. This CDR3 has 13 residues. The ends were cut back, 3 bases at V and 3 bases at J, with 6 bases in the middle. Here the CDR3 DNA reads TGTGCCAGCAGTTTTTACGTCTACAATGAGCAGTTCTTC. It yields the protein CASSFYVYNEQFF.

The table lists this clonotype with many counts. The CDR3 DNA is TGTGCCAGCAGCTCCGGGACTAGCGGGACGTACGAGCAGTACTTC. It specifies CASSSGTSGTYEQYF. J is TRBJ2-7 and V is TRBV12-3 or TRBV12-4, with 13 bases that match TRBD2. The ends lost 6 bases at V and 4 bases at J; junction bases unmatched: 6. The CDR3 is 15 amino acids.

This sequence joins TRBV19 and TRBJ2-3; 7 nucleotides agree with TRBD2. Trimming removed 3 bases from V and 5 bases from J; junction bases left unmatched: 5. This CDR3 is 14 amino acids long. The germline V gene has CDR1 LNHDA and CDR2 SQIVND (reference sequence). As DNA, the CDR3 is TGTGCCAGTAGTATGGCGGGAGTGAGAGATACGCAGTATTTT. Its protein product is CASSMAGVRDTQYF.

This clonotype was seen repeatedly, ten times or more. The chain recombines TRBV7-9 with TRBJ2-7; D is ambiguous. CDR1 and CDR2 (germline): SEHNR, FQNEAQ (reference sequence). The CDR3 runs 11 residues. The germline V and J ends were trimmed by 2 bases and 7 bases, with 6 bases remaining between them. The CDR3 DNA reads TGTGCCAGCAGCTTAACACGAGAGCAGTACTTC. It codes for CASSLTREQYF.

This clonotype occurred many times. This chain connects TRBV3-1 to TRBJ2-7; D not resolved. With 4 bases removed from V and 6 bases from J, the gap between germline ends came to 16 bases. Germline assignment: CDR1 LGHDT and CDR2 YNNKEL (reference sequence). The CDR3 length is 14 residues. The CDR3 protein is CASSLNGRFSEQYF. In DNA form, the CDR3 reads TGTGCCAGCAGCCTCAACGGACGGTTCAGCGAGCAGTACTTC.

This clonotype was seen ten or more times. CDR3: CASSYVGRTAEETQYF. The CDR3 DNA follows: TGTGCCAGCAGTTACGTTGGTAGGACAGCCGAAGAGACCCAGTACTTC. This chain connects TRBV6-5 to TRBJ2-5, with D maybe TRBD1 (6 bases). The CDR3 is 16 residues long. CDR1 MNHEY and CDR2 SVGAGI come from the germline V gene. The V and J ends lost 2 bases and 3 bases respectively, with 16 bases between them.

This clonotype was counted many times. The V gene is TRBV7-3, the J gene TRBJ2-5, with TRBD2 as a possible D gene (6 bases). The CDR3 spans 14 residues. The germline V gene has CDR1 SGHTA and CDR2 FQGTGA. Trimming took off 3 bases at V and 5 bases at J, with 13 bases between the two ends. The DNA for the CDR3 is TGTGCCAGCAGCTTGGGGGGTGGAGCCGAGACCCAGTACTTC. Translating gives CASSLGGGAETQYF.

At least ten counts were recorded for this clonotype. The chain has TRBV7-9 and TRBJ2-7; 8 bases are a match to TRBD1. The CDR3 is made up of 14 amino acids. In germline, CDR1 is SEHNR, CDR2 FQNEAQ (reference sequence). V was pared by 6 bases and J by 1 base, with 5 bases of the junction left unmatched. CDR3 sequence reads: CASRADRDSYEQYF. The CDR3 nucleotides read TGTGCCAGCAGGGCGGACAGGGATTCCTACGAGCAGTACTTC.